These 2 T cell receptor beta chains were all obtained from the same sample, sequenced in a study of patients and donors after allogeneic stem cell transplantation. TCRdb re-derived calls from the RT-PCR reads in MiXCR, one entry per CDR3 protein. The data contain around 240,000 distinct CDR3 sequences, around 14% of them singletons. Sequencing input: blood, either unsorted or a sorted T cell fraction (not recorded which). These receptors all stem from a human donor who was either an allogeneic HSCT recipient or a stem cell or donor lymphocyte infusion donor (not recorded which). It is not recorded whose cells these are; they may come from a transplant donor.

A few counts support this clonotype. The chain couples TRBV5-1 to TRBJ2-7; TRBD2 matches 11 bases. Germline trimming cut 4 bases from V and 4 bases from J; bases unmatched to any gene: 7. From germline, CDR1 is SGHRS and CDR2 YFSETQ. The length of the CDR3 is 15 residues. CDR3 coding DNA: TGCGCCAGCAGCGGGGATACTAGCGGGAGATACGAGCAGTACTTC. Translation gives CASSGDTSGRYEQYF.

This clonotype has just a few counts. The rearrangement joins TRBV11-3 to TRBJ2-1; TRBD2 aligns across 8 bases. V dropped 1 base and J dropped 4; count of bases not matched to a gene: 6. Germline lookup yields CDR1 SGHNT and CDR2 YENEEA. The CDR3 is made up of 16 amino acids. In DNA, the CDR3 is TGTGCCAGCAGCTTAGCCGGGACTAGAACTTACAATGAGCAGTTCTTC. As protein: CASSLAGTRTYNEQFF.